Each of the 10 T cell receptor beta chains below was sequenced from the same sample in a study of T-cell reconstitution after alpha-beta-depleted transplantation in children. Unique molecular identifiers tagged the TCRbeta library. MiXCR, applied by TCRdb to the PCR reads, yields one record per CDR3 protein. Found here are 80,000 to 95,000 distinct CDR3 sequences, approximately 8.4% of them singletons; the top ten hold approximately 6.6%. This sample comprised PBMCs from the stem cell graft donor, obtained from the stem cell graft. Receptors originate from a human donor who donated a stem cell graft to a child with congenital amegakaryocytic thrombocytopenia.

The chain carries TRBV3-1 and TRBJ1-2; D is perhaps TRBD1 (6 bases). The CDR3 runs 12 residues. Germline assignment: CDR1 LGHDT and CDR2 YNNKEL (reference sequence). V lost 8 bases and J 4 bases, leaving 11 bases between the germline ends. The CDR3: CASQMTGYGYTF. The DNA of the CDR3 is TGTGCCAGCCAGATGACAGGCTATGGCTACACCTTC.

This clonotype was seen at least ten times. The chain recombines TRBV7-3 with TRBJ2-1; TRBD2 aligns across 12 bases. The CDR3 extends over 16 amino acids. Germline CDR1 SGHTA, CDR2 FQGTGA. The trim removed 1 base at V and 7 bases at J, leaving 5 bases unmatched. The CDR3 nucleotides read TGTGCCAGCAGCTTAATAGGGCTAGCGGGAGGGAATGAGCAGTTCTTC. This gives the protein CASSLIGLAGGNEQFF.

The chain recombines TRBV11-2 with TRBJ2-7; 9 bases are shared with TRBD2. Looked up from germline, CDR1 is SGHAT and CDR2 is FQNNGV. With 4 bases clipped from V and 3 bases from J, the junction kept 4 bases outside the gene matches. The CDR3 extends over 14 amino acids. DNA for the CDR3: TGTGCCAGCAGCTCGAGCGGGGGGTTCTACGAGCAGTACTTC. It encodes CASSSSGGFYEQYF.

This clonotype was observed at least ten times. The V gene is TRBV25-1, the J gene TRBJ1-4, with no clear D. Germline V CDR1 and CDR2: MGHDK, SYGVNS. The CDR3 spans 16 residues. The germline V and J ends were trimmed by 2 bases and 7 bases, with 17 bases remaining between them. This CDR3 is CASSERSVVLGEKLFF. The CDR3 DNA reads as TGTGCCAGCAGTGAACGTTCGGTGGTACTGGGTGAAAAACTGTTTTTT.

This clonotype was counted at least ten times. The J gene is TRBJ1-2, the V gene TRBV5-6, with a weak D call TRBD1 (5 bases). The CDR3 spans 14 residues. Germline CDR1 SGHDT, CDR2 YYEEEE. Trimming removed 4 bases from V and 8 bases from J, with 18 bases in between. CDR3 sequence: CASSRPTSGLGYTF. The CDR3 DNA sequence: TGTGCCAGCAGCCGACCTACTTCAGGGCTCGGCTACACCTTC.

The table lists this clonotype with many counts. The J gene is TRBJ2-7, the V gene TRBV5-1, with D perhaps TRBD2 (5 bases). Germline CDR1 reads SGHRS; CDR2 reads YFSETQ. This CDR3 spans 13 amino acids. V shed 2 bases and J shed 3 bases, with 9 bases lying between them. The CDR3 DNA reads TGCGCCAGCAGCTTAGGACGGGACTACGAGCAGTACTTC. Encoded protein: CASSLGRDYEQYF.

This clonotype was seen ten or more times. The chain links TRBV20-1 to TRBJ2-3; 10 bases line up with TRBD2. This CDR3 is built from 15 residues. The germline V gene encodes CDR1 DFQATT and CDR2 SNEGSKA (reference sequence). Unmatched junction bases numbered 12, after V lost 3 bases and J lost 9 bases. The CDR3 region has the DNA TGCAGTGCTAGTCATCCAGCGGGGGGGCCACTCACGCAGTATTTT. It specifies CSASHPAGGPLTQYF.

This clonotype has at least ten counts. V and J are TRBV20-1 and TRBJ1-5; D is unresolved. The V end lost 3 bases, the J end lost 4 bases, and 13 bases lay between the germline ends. CDR3 length equals 14 residues. CDR1 and CDR2 from the germline V gene are DFQATT and SNEGSKA (reference sequence). CDR3 in DNA: TGCAGTGCTAGGTTAAAGGGCCTGAATCAGCCCCAGCATTTT. Protein product: CSARLKGLNQPQHF.

This clonotype was seen at least ten times. The V call is TRBV5-1, the J call TRBJ1-3; no firm D call. Germline CDR1 SGHRS, CDR2 YFSETQ. The V gene lost 7 bases and the J gene lost 0 bases, with 17 bases spanning the gap. This CDR3 spans 16 amino acids. CDR3 sequence: CASVMRVGLSGNTIYF. The CDR3 bases are TGCGCCAGCGTAATGAGGGTCGGACTCTCTGGAAACACCATATATTTT.

The J gene is TRBJ2-7, the V gene TRBV7-2; TRBD2 matches 12 bases. CDR3 length: 15 residues. The ends lost 5 bases at V and 6 bases at J; junction bases unmatched: 8. CDR1 SGHTA and CDR2 FQGNSA come from the germline V gene. CDR3 nucleotides: TGTGCCAGCAGCCTTGGGGCTAGCGGGAGGGCCGAGCAGTACTTC. Its protein is CASSLGASGRAEQYF.